Sequencing of this T cell receptor beta chain was carried out in a study of blood T cell repertoires in COVID-19. Sequenced by immunoSEQ multiplex PCR; TCRdb stores in-frame clones only, minus some. The profile shows a few hundred thousand clones, around 87% of them singletons. The germline gives CDR1 MDHEN, CDR2 SYDVKM. This CDR3 is 15 amino acids long. V lost 5 bases, J lost 3 bases, and 6 bases stayed unmatched. The source material was peripheral blood. The TCR originated in a man aged 55 to 69 with acute or convalescent COVID-19. The gene calls are TRBV28 and TRBJ1-2, with 10 bases matching TRBD1. The CDR3 loop reads CASSPRGTGDYGYTF. The CDR3 bases are TGTGCCAGCAGTCCTAGGGGGACAGGGGACTATGGCTACACCTTC.